This TCR beta chain emerged from a study of blood T cell repertoires in COVID-19 (dated by TCRdb to about 2020). Study-wide context: Samples from collaborators originated in the United States, Italy and Spain and spanned both the acute and convalescent phases of COVID-19. The prospective study material was composed of cDNA or gDNA derived from T cells, B-cell-depleted T cells, or PBMCs. The dataset comprised deeply sampled blood TCRbeta repertoires from subjects exposed to, actively infected with, or recovered from COVID-19. The repertoires were released in a freely available public database intended as a resource for research on the immune response to SARS-CoV-2. The samples were drawn from two sources: the first 160 participants of the ongoing ImmuneRACE study, and 1,200 or so subjects contributed by 6 global collaborators. The sample metadata nearly always contained a de-identified subject ID, COVID-19 status, age in years and sex. Where HLA class I and class II types were available, the types were taken from metadata supplied by the sample provider, not from assay-based typing.

The CDR3 starts with the cysteine, ends with the phenylalanine, and has 15 residues. Only the CDR3 region is kept as DNA, spanning 45 bases read in frame from base 1. Trimming removed 7 bases from V and 3 bases from J, leaving 13 bases between the germline ends. The germline V gene yields SGHAT for CDR1 and FQNNGV for CDR2. As for this clone: Which antigen it targets is not known. No base quality information exists; no much larger clone differs at one position.

Points the paper makes about the study in general: The amount of clinical and demographic metadata varied by source and participant and was provided uncurated.

Enrolling through a virtual design, the prospective study's participants ranged in age from roughly 18 to 95 years and lived across more than 20 United States geographic areas. To assign participants to cohorts, the prospective study relied on clinical history that participants themselves reported in a screening survey and a study questionnaire. Exposed participants were defined as having been in contact with someone with a PCR-confirmed or clinician-diagnosed COVID-19 case within 2 weeks of study entry. Each participant in the prospective study had whole blood, serum and a nasopharyngeal or oropharyngeal swab collected by mobile phlebotomists. Additional blood draws and questionnaires over an approximately 2-month period could optionally be provided by prospective study participants. Before DNA extraction, prospective study blood samples were shipped either frozen or at room temperature. The immunoSEQ Assay, a bias-controlled multiplex PCR, was used to amplify TCRbeta CDR3 regions from genomic DNA. In the source study's methods: Nucleated cell counts per sample were estimated from amplification of reference gene primers within the assay. To quantify the absolute abundance of each unique TCRbeta CDR3 rearrangement, sequence reads were collapsed and filtered. Productive Simpson clonality was computed per sample as the square root of Simpson's diversity index over productive rearrangements. TCRdb retrieved this table from immuneACCESS and kept in-frame rearrangements only. Not all clones are present; in checked studies, unresolved V genes account for under half, and no reason is known for the remainder. V, J and clone size are those of that table, while D and trimming were read from the DNA. The sample table contains roughly 430,000 clones; only one count was recorded for about 88% of them. The ten most abundant clones make up 1.4% to 1.5% of the sample.

Sample: PBMCs or T cells enriched from blood (not recorded which). The rearrangement combines TRBV11-2 with TRBJ2-6; a tentative D call is TRBD2 (7 bases match). This TCR was sampled from a young woman who had been exposed to COVID-19. Here is the DNA: TGTGCCAGCACCTGGGGGGGGCGTGGGGCCAACGTCCTGACTTTC. This sequence encodes CASTWGGRGANVLTF.